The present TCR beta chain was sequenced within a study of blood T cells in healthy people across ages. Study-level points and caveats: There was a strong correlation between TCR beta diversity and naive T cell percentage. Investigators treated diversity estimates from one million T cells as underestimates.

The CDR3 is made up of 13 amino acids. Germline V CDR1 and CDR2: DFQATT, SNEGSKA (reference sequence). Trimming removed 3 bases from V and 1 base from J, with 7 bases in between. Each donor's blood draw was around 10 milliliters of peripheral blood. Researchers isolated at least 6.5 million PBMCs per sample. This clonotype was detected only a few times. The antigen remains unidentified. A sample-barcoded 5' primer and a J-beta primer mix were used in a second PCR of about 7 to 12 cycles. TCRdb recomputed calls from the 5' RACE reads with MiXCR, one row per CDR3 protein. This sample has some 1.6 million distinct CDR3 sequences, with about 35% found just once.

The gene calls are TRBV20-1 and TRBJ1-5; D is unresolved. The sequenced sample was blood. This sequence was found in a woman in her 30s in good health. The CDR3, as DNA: TGCAGTGCTAGCAAGGAAAGCAATCAGCCCCAGCATTTT. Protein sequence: CSASKESNQPQHF.